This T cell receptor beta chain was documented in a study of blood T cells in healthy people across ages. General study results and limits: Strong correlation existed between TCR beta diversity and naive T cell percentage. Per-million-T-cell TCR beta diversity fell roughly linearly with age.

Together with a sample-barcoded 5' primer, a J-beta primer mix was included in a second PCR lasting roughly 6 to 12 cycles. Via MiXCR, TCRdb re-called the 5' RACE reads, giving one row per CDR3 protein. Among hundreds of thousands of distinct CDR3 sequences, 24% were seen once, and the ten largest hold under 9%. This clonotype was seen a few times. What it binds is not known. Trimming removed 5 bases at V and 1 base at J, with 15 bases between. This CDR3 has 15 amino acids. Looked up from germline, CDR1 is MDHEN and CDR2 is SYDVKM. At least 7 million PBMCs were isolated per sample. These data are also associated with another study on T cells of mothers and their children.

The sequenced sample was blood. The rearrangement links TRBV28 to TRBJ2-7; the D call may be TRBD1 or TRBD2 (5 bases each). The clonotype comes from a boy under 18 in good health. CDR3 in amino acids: CASSPGVGGSYEQYF. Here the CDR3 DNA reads TGTGCCAGCAGTCCTGGGGTTGGGGGATCCTACGAGCAGTACTTC.